These 7 T cell receptor beta chains were all obtained from the same sample, sequenced in a study of response to subunit inactivated influenza vaccine. One entry per CDR3 protein, called by TCRdb with MiXCR from the RT-PCR reads. The sample yields about 520,000 distinct CDR3 sequences, roughly 7.9% seen once. The material sequenced was PBMCs from blood, taken around 2 years after vaccination. These receptors were obtained from a man between 50 and 75 years old who received an inactivated influenza vaccine.

This clonotype has only a few counts. The genes are TRBV20-1 and TRBJ2-7; D tentatively reads TRBD1 or TRBD2 (5 bases each). Germline V gene lookup returns CDR1 DFQATT and CDR2 SNEGSKA (reference sequence). This CDR3 has 14 amino acids. V was trimmed by 3 bases and J by 0 bases, leaving 12 bases between them. CDR3 sequence: CSARPGRASYEQYF. The CDR3 DNA reads TGCAGTGCTAGGCCAGGGAGAGCCTCCTACGAGCAGTACTTC.

This clonotype was seen many times. The CDR3 nucleotides are TGCGCCAGCAGCTTGGGGGCGCGACTAGCGGGGTCAGAGACCCAGTACTTC. Translating gives CASSLGARLAGSETQYF. V usage is TRBV5-1 and J usage is TRBJ2-5; 11 nucleotides align to TRBD2. CDR1 is SGHRS, CDR2 YFSETQ, per germline. CDR3 size: 17 residues. J lost 4 bases, V lost 0 bases, and 8 bases had no gene match.

This clonotype was seen many times. The chain couples TRBV6-5 to TRBJ1-2, with 11 bases fitting TRBD1. Germline assignment: CDR1 MNHEY and CDR2 SVGAGI. This CDR3 is built from 16 residues. With 0 bases clipped from V and 7 bases from J, the junction kept 7 bases outside the gene matches. As DNA, the CDR3 is TGTGCCAGCAGTTACTCCCGGACAGGGGGCGCCGGTGGCTACACCTTC. This encodes CASSYSRTGGAGGYTF.

This clonotype was counted many times. V usage is TRBV6-5 and J usage is TRBJ2-4; 10 bases match TRBD1. Germline V gene sequence: CDR1 MNHEY, CDR2 SVGAGI. This CDR3 is 16 amino acids long. V trimming: 4 bases; J trimming: 3 bases; junction bases outside the gene matches: 6. CDR3: CASSWLGQGDKNIQYF. The CDR3 DNA reads TGTGCCAGCAGTTGGTTAGGACAGGGGGACAAAAACATTCAGTACTTC.

This chain connects TRBV20-1 to TRBJ1-5; D remains unclear. Germline-derived CDR1 and CDR2 are DFQATT and SNEGSKA (reference sequence). CDR3 length: 13 amino acids. Trimming left V 0 bases short and J 5 bases short, with 8 bases between. CDR3 DNA: TGCAGTGCTAGAGAAATTAATGATCAGCCCCAGCATTTT. Translating gives CSAREINDQPQHF.

This clonotype was seen more than once but under ten times. Written as DNA, the CDR3 is TGTGCCAGCAGCATAGGACAGGGGGACTATGGCTACACCTTC. This sequence encodes CASSIGQGDYGYTF. V gene TRBV7-9 combines with J gene TRBJ1-2; 10 positions match TRBD1. V shed 5 bases, J shed 3 bases, and the junction held 3 bases outside the gene matches. Germline V CDR1 and CDR2: SEHNR, FQNEAQ (reference sequence). The CDR3 is 14 amino acids. The whole variable domain, filled in from reference TRBV7-9 and TRBJ1-2, reads DTGVSQNPRHKITKRGQNVTFRCDPISEHNRLYWYRQTLGQGPEFLTYFQNEAQLEKSRLLSDRFSAERPKGSFSTLEIQRTEQGDSAMYLCASSIGQGDYGYTFGSGTRLTVV.

This rearrangement joins TRBV29-1 to TRBJ2-1, with TRBD1 matching over 9 bases. CDR1 and CDR2 (germline): SQVTM, ANQGSEA. The J segment lost 10 bases and the V segment lost 4 bases, leaving 8 bases of the junction unmatched. The length of the CDR3 is 13 residues. For the CDR3, the DNA is TGCAGCGTTGCCGGACAGGGGTTGAGCGAGCAGTTCTTC. Amino acids: CSVAGQGLSEQFF.